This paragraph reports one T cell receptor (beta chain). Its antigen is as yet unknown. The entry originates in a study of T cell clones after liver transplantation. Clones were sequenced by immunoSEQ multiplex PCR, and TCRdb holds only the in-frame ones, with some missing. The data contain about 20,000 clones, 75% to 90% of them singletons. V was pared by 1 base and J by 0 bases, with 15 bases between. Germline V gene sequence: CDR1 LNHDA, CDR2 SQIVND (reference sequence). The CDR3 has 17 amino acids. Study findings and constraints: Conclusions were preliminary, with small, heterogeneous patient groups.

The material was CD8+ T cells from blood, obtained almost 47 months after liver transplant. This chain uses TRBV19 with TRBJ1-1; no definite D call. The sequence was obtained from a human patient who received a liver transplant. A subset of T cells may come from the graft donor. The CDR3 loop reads CASSIGTARLMNTEAFF. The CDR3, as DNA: TGTGCCAGTAGTATAGGGACGGCAAGACTAATGAACACTGAAGCTTTCTTT.